This T cell receptor beta chain was sequenced in a study of blood T cell repertoires in COVID-19. This clone was seen only a few times. Germline-derived CDR1 and CDR2 are ENHRY and SYGVKD. Trimming removed 3 bases from V and 12 bases from J; junction bases left unmatched: 10. The CDR3 length is 13 residues. Measured with immunoSEQ multiplex PCR; TCRdb has only the in-frame clones, and not every one. The sample comprises some 130,000 clones, roughly 90% of which are singletons, and about 4.6% rests with the top ten. The sequence derives from a man in his fifties or sixties with COVID-19, enrolled during active disease. The chain is built from TRBV10-3 and TRBJ1-1, with TRBD1 matching 7 bases. The sample taken for sequencing was peripheral blood. Here the CDR3 DNA reads TGTGCCATCAGTGAACCGGGACAGATCGGTACTTTCTTT. Translating gives CAISEPGQIGTFF.